This TCR beta chain was recorded in a study of blood T cell repertoires in COVID-19. Turning to the study itself: The analysed material was cDNA or gDNA that came from T cells, B-cell-depleted T cells, or PBMCs.

Libraries were prepared by immunoSEQ multiplex PCR; TCRdb keeps only in-frame clonotypes and omits some of them. The sample records 200,000 or so clones, about 80% being singletons. A COVID-19 case was met by exposed participants within 2 weeks before study entry. The germline V and J ends were trimmed by 0 bases and 2 bases, with 13 bases remaining between them. Germline CDR1 SGHRS, CDR2 YFSETQ. The CDR3 length is 16 residues. The sequenced sample consisted of PBMCs or T cells enriched from blood (not recorded which). The clonotype was recovered from a woman between 45 and 65 years old who had been exposed to COVID-19. The chain links TRBV5-1 to TRBJ2-3; TRBD2 might be the D (6 bases). In nucleotides, the CDR3 is TGCGCCAGCAGCTTGGGCCCGCTAGCGTTCACAGATACGCAGTATTTT. It specifies CASSLGPLAFTDTQYF.